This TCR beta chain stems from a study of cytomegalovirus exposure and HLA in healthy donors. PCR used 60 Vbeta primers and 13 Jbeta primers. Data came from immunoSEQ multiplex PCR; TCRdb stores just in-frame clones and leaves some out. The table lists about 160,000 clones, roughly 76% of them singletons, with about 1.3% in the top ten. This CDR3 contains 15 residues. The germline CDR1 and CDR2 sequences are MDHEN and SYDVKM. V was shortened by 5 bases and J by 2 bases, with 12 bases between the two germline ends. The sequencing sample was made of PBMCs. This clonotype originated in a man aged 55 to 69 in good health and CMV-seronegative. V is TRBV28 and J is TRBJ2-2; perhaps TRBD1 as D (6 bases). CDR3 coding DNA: TGTGCCAGCAGTGGCGACAGGCACAACACCGGGGAGCTGTTTTTT. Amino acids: CASSGDRHNTGELFF.